This entry features one TCR beta chain sequence. Its antigen is undetermined. The record originates from a study of T cell responses to AZD1222 COVID-19 vaccine. Overall study results and limits: Scientists sampled the repertoires only once the peak T cell response had passed. Most donors were white British and more were female, and clonal diversity was possibly underestimated. Across spike, vaccine-associated CD4 TCRs were found, dominant at 160-218 and 743-854.

CDR3 length: 16 amino acids. Germline-derived CDR1 and CDR2 are LNHDA and SQIVND (reference sequence). V lost 5 bases and J lost 2; bases outside the gene matches: 8. This table comes from immunoSEQ multiplex PCR, and its TCRdb copy is limited to in-frame clones, with some not included. Here the sample spans roughly 120,000 clones, about 85% being singletons. Sample: peripheral blood, taken 28 days after the second AZD1222 dose. The clonotype originates from an adult who received the AZD1222 COVID-19 vaccine. The chain joins TRBV19 to TRBJ1-5; 8 bases align to TRBD1. The CDR3 region is CASSALGTGGNQPQHF. The CDR3 region has the DNA TGTGCCAGTAGTGCCCTCGGGACAGGCGGCAATCAGCCCCAGCATTTT.